This T cell receptor beta chain was sequenced for a study of cytomegalovirus exposure and HLA in healthy donors. Overall study findings and caveats: Sequencing probably produced one cluster of sequence variants that were highly shared. Presence/absence analysis assumed near-uniform sequencing depth across donors. Later genetic work tied a missense DCLRE1C variant to beta-chain V and J trimming. Using a false discovery rate of 0.05, a later analysis showed that 15,000 to 20,000 TCR beta sequences were associated with HLA alleles.

Vbeta (60) and Jbeta (13) primers were used in the PCR. Clones were sequenced by immunoSEQ multiplex PCR, and TCRdb holds only the in-frame ones, with some missing. The table has roughly 160,000 clones, roughly 80% seen once. This clone was observed a single time. Its target is not known. The germline CDR1 and CDR2 sequences are SGDLS and YYNGEE. This CDR3 is 14 amino acids long. V shed 3 bases and J 2 bases; nucleotides not matched to a gene: 2. This clonotype was sampled from a woman in her twenties or thirties in good health and CMV-seropositive. The sample comprised PBMCs. The rearrangement joins TRBV9 to TRBJ1-5; 7 bases line up with TRBD1. The CDR3 coding sequence is TGTGCCAGCAGCGATGGGACAGGCAATCAGCCCCAGCATTTT. Encoded protein: CASSDGTGNQPQHF.